Listed below are T cell receptor beta chains from one sample, sequenced in a study of CD8+ T cells in alopecia areata. The repertoire was sequenced with immunoSEQ multiplex PCR; TCRdb's copy has only in-frame clones and lacks some. The profile shows about 180,000 clones, about 72% of them singletons. This specimen was CD8+ T cells sorted from blood, taken at week 0. These receptors all come from a human donor with alopecia areata. Both conserved end residues are part of each CDR3. The D gene is left open where the match is weak. Not all rows give a size; the values are once, few, many and, for expanded clones, a class.

j_call v_call clone_size d_call cdr3_aa cdr3_nt
TRBJ2-1 TRBV29-1 NA TRBD1 CSVDGTGWDNEQFF TGCAGCGTTGACGGGACAGGGTGGGACAATGAGCAGTTCTTC
TRBJ2-7 TRBV29-1 few NA CSVEGNRTYEQYF TGCAGCGTTGAGGGGAACAGAACCTACGAGCAGTACTTC
TRBJ2-7 TRBV21-1 NA NA CASRTGLLSYEQYF TGTGCCAGCAGGACAGGGTTATTGAGCTACGAGCAGTACTTC
TRBJ2-7 TRBV18 NA NA CASSPTGGYEQYF TGTGCCAGCTCACCGACCGGGGGCTACGAGCAGTACTTC
TRBJ2-3 TRBV29-1 NA NA CSVVTGITDTQYF TGCAGCGTTGTCACGGGAATCACAGATACGCAGTATTTT
TRBJ2-1 TRBV13 NA NA CASSPTVGDHPYNEQFF TGTGCCAGCAGCCCCACGGTAGGGGACCATCCTTACAATGAGCAGTTCTTC
TRBJ1-6 TRBV5-1 NA TRBD1 CASSSKGQINSPLHF TGCGCCAGCAGCTCCAAGGGACAGATTAATTCACCCCTCCACTTT
TRBJ1-1 TRBV13 NA NA CASSHHAEAFF TGTGCCAGCAGCCATCACGCTGAAGCTTTCTTT
TRBJ2-1 TRBV2 few NA CASQGNEQFF TGTGCCAGTCAGGGGAATGAGCAGTTCTTC
TRBJ2-5 TRBV7-6 NA NA CASSLLHRTQETQYF TGTGCCAGCAGCTTACTCCATAGGACTCAAGAGACCCAGTACTTC
TRBJ1-1 TRBV30 NA TRBD1 CAWSRTGMNTEAFF TGTGCCTGGAGCCGGACAGGTATGAACACTGAAGCTTTCTTT
TRBJ2-7 TRBV5-1 NA NA CASSLNLVREQYF TGCGCCAGCAGCCTCAACCTTGTGCGGGAGCAGTACTTC
TRBJ2-5 TRBV4-1 NA NA CASSQVEGSRETQYF TGCGCCAGCAGCCAAGTGGAGGGGAGTCGGGAGACCCAGTACTTC
TRBJ1-5 TRBV5-1 NA TRBD1 CASSWTGQSNQPQHF TGCGCCAGCAGCTGGACGGGACAGTCAAATCAGCCCCAGCATTTT
TRBJ1-2 TRBV29-1 NA TRBD1 CSVGTGRGYTF TGCAGCGTGGGGACAGGGAGAGGCTACACCTTC
TRBJ2-7 TRBV9 NA NA CASSVGTYGSYEQYF TGTGCCAGCAGCGTAGGTACTTACGGCTCCTACGAGCAGTACTTC
TRBJ1-6 TRBV4-1 NA NA CASSQLGNQGRRPPLHF TGCGCCAGCAGCCAACTGGGGAATCAGGGAAGGAGGCCACCCCTCCACTTT